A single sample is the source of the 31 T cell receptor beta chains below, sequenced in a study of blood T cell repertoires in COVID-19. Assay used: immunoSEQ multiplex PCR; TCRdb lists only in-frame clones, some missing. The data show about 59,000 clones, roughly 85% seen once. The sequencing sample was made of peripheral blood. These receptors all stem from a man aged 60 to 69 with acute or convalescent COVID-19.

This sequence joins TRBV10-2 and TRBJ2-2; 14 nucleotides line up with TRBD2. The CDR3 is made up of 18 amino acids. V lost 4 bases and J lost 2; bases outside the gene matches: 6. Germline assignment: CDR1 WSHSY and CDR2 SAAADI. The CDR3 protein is CASSVLGTSGSNTGELFF. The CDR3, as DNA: TGCGCCAGCAGTGTCCTCGGGACTAGCGGGAGTAACACCGGGGAGCTGTTTTTT.

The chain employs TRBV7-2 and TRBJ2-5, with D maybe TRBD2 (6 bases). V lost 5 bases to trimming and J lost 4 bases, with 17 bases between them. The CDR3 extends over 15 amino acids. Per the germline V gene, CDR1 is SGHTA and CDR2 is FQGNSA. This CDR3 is CASSPQTRLGETQYF. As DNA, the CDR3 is TGTGCCAGCAGCCCGCAAACTCGACTAGGAGAGACCCAGTACTTC.

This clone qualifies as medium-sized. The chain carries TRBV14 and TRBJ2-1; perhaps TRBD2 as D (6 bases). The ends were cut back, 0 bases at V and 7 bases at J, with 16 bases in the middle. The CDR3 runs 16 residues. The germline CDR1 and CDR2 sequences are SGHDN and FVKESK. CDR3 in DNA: TGTGCCAGCAGCCAAGATAGCGGAGAGTCAGTAAATGAGCAGTTCTTC. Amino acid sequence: CASSQDSGESVNEQFF.

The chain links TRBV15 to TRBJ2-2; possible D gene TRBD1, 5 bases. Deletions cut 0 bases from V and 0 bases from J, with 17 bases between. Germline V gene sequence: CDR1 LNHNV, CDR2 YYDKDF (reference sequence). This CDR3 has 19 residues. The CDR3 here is CATSRDLKGQGPNTGELFF. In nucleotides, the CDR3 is TGTGCCACCAGCAGAGATCTCAAAGGTCAGGGCCCGAACACCGGGGAGCTGTTTTTT.

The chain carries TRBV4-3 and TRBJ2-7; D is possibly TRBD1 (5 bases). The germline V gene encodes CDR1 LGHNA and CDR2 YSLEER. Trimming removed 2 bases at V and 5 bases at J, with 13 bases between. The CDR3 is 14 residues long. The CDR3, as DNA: TGCGCCAGCAGCCAACCCGGACACAGCGACGAGCAGTACTTC. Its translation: CASSQPGHSDEQYF.

CDR3 sequence: CASSPPSSGGTGELFF. CDR3 in DNA: TGTGCCAGCTCACCACCGTCTTCCGGAGGCACCGGGGAGCTGTTTTTT. The chain combines TRBV18 with TRBJ2-2, with D possibly matching TRBD2 (5 bases). There are 16 residues in the CDR3. Trimming took off 0 bases at V and 4 bases at J, with 12 bases between the two ends. In germline, CDR1 is KGHSH, CDR2 LQKENI.

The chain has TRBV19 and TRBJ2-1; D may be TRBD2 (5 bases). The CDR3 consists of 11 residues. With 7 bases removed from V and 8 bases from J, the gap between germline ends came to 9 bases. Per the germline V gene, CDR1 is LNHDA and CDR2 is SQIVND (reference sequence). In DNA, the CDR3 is TGTGCCAGTACTAGCTTCCATGAGCAGTTCTTC. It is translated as CASTSFHEQFF. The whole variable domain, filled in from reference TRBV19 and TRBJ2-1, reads DGGITQSPKYLFRKEGQNVTLSCEQNLNHDAMYWYRQDPGQGLRLIYYSQIVNDFQKGDIAEGYSVSREKKESFPLTVTSAQKNPTAFYLCASTSFHEQFFGPGTRLTVL.

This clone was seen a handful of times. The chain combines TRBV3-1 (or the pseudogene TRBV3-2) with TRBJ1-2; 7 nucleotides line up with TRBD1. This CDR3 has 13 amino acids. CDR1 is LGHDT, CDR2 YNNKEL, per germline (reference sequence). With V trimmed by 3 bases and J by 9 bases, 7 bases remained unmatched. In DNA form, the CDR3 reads TGTGCCAGCAGCCACGTTAGGGGACAGAGCTACACCTTC. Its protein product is CASSHVRGQSYTF.

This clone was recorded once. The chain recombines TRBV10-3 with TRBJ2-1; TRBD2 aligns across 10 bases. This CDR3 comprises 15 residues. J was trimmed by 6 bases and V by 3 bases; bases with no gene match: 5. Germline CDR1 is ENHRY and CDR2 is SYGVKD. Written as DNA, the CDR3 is TGTGCCATCAGTGACTTAGCGGGAGGTTTCAATGAGCAGTTCTTC. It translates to CAISDLAGGFNEQFF.

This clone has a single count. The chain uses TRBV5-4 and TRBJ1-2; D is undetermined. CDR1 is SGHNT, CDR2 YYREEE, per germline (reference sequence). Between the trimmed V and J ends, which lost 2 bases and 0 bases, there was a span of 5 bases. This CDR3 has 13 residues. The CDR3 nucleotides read TGTGCCAGCAGCTTACCGGCTAACTATGGCTACACCTTC. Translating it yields CASSLPANYGYTF.

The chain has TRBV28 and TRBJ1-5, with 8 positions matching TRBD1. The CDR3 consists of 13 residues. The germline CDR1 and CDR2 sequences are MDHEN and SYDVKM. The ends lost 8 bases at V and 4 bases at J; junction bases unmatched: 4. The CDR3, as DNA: TGTGCCAGCGATACAGGGGGGAATCAGCCCCAGCATTTT. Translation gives CASDTGGNQPQHF.

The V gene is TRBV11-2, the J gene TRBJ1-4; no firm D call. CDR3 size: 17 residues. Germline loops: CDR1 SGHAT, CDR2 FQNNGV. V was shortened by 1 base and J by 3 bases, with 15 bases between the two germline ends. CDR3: CASSLGFSLAANEKLFF. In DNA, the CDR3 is TGTGCCAGCAGCTTAGGGTTCAGCCTCGCGGCTAATGAAAAACTGTTTTTT. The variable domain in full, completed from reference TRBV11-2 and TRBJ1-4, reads EAGVAQSPRYKIIEKRQSVAFWCNPISGHATLYWYQQILGQGPKLLIQFQNNGVVDDSQLPKDRFSAERLKGVDSTLKIQPAKLEDSAVYLCASSLGFSLAANEKLFFGSGTQLSVL.

CDR3 bases: TGTGCCAGCAGCCTAGAGACTACAAGGGGCTACACCTTC. Translating it yields CASSLETTRGYTF. This chain joins TRBV3-1 (or the pseudogene TRBV3-2) and TRBJ1-2, with unresolved D. The V gene's germline CDR1 is LGHDT and CDR2 YNNKEL (reference sequence). This CDR3 spans 13 amino acids. With 4 bases removed from V and 8 bases from J, the gap between germline ends came to 14 bases.

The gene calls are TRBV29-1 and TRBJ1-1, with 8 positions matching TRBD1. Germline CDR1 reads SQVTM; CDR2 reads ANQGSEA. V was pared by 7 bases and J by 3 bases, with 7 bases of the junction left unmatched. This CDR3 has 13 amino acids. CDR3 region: CSAGDRGDTEAFF. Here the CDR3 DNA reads TGCAGCGCTGGAGACAGGGGTGACACTGAAGCTTTCTTT.

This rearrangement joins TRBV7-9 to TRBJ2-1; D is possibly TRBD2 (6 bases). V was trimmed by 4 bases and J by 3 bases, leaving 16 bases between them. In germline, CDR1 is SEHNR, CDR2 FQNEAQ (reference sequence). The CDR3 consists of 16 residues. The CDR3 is CASSSPVGGGYNEQFF. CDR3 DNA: TGTGCCAGCAGCTCACCCGTGGGGGGAGGCTACAATGAGCAGTTCTTC.

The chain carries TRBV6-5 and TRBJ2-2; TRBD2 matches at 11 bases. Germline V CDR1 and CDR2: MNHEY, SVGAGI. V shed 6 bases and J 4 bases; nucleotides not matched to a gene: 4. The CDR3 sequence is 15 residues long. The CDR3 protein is CASRGTSGSTGELFF. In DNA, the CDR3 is TGTGCCAGCAGAGGGACTAGCGGTTCCACCGGGGAGCTGTTTTTT.

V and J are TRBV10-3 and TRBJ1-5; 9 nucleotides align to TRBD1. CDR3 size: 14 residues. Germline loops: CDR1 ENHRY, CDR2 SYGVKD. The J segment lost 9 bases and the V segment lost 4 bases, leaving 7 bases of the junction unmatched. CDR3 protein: CAISAGDRARPQHF. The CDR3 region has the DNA TGTGCCATCAGTGCAGGGGACAGGGCAAGGCCCCAGCATTTT.

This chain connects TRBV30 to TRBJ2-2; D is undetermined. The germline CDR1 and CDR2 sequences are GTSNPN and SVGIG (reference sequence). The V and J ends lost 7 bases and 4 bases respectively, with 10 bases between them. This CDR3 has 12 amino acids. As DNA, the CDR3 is TGTGCCTCTAAACCCCCCACCGGGGAGCTGTTTTTT. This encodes CASKPPTGELFF.

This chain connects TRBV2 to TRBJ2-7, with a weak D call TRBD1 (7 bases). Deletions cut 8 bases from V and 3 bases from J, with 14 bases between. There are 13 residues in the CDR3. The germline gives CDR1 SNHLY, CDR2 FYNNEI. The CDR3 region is CASAGGNGYEQYF. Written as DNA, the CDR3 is TGTGCCAGCGCAGGGGGGAACGGCTACGAGCAGTACTTC.

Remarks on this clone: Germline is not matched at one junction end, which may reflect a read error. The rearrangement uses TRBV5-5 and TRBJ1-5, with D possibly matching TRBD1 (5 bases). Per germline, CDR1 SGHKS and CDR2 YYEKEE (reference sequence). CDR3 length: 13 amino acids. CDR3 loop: CASSLEGEGPPNF. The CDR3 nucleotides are TGTGCCAGCAGCTTGGAAGGGGAAGGGCCGCCGAATTTT.

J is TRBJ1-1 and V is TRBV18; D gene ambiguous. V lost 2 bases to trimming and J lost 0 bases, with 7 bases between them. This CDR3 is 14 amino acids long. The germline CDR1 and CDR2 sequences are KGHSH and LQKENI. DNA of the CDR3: TGTGCCAGCTCACCAAGGGAGTTGAACACTGAAGCTTTCTTT. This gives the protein CASSPRELNTEAFF.

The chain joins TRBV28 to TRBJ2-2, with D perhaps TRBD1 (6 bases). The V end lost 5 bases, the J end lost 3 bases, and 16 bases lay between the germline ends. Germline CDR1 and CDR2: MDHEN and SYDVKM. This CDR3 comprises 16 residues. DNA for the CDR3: TGTGCCAGCAGTCGCCCACAGGGAATCGACACCGGGGAGCTGTTTTTT. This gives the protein CASSRPQGIDTGELFF.

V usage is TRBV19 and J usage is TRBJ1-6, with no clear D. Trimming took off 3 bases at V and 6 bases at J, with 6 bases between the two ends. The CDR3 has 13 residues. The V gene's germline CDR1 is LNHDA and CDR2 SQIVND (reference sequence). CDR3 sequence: CASSMALNSPLHF. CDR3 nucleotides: TGTGCCAGTAGTATGGCTCTTAATTCACCCCTCCACTTT.

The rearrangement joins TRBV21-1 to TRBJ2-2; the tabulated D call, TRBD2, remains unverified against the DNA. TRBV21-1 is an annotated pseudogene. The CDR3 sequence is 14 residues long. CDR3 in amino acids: CASSTRDADRELFF. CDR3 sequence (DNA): TGTGCCAGCAGCACGCGGGACGCCGACCGGGAGCTGTTTTTT.

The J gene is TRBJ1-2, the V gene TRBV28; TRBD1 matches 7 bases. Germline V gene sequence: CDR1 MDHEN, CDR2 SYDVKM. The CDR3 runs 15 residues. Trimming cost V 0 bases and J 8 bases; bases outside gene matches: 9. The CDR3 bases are TGTGCCAGCAGTTTATGGGCTACAGGGGAGGACGGCTACACCTTC. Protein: CASSLWATGEDGYTF.

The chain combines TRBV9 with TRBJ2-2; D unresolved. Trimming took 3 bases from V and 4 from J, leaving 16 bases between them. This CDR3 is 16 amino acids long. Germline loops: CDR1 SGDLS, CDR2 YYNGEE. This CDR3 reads CASSEAPAESTGELFF. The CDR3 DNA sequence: TGTGCCAGCAGCGAGGCCCCGGCGGAGTCCACCGGGGAGCTGTTTTTT.

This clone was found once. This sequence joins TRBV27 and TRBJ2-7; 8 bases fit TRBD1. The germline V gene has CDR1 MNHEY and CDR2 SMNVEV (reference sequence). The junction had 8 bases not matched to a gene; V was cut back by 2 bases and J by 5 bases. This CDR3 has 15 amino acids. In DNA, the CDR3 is TGTGCCAGCAGTTTAGCCTACAGGGGGGTCAACGAGCAGTACTTC. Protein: CASSLAYRGVNEQYF.

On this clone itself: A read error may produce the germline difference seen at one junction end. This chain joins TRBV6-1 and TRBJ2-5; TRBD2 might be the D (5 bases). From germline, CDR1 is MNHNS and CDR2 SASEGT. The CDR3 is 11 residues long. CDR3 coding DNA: TGTGCCAGCAGTGACACTAGTAGTGAGCACTTC. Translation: CASSDTSSEHF.

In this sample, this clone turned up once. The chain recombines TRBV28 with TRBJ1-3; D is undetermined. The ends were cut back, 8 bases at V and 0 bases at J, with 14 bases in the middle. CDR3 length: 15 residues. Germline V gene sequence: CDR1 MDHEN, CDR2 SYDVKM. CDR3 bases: TGTGCCAGCGCAAACTCTCCGGGCTCTGGAAACACCATATATTTT. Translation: CASANSPGSGNTIYF. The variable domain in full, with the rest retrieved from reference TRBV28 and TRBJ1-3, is DVKVTQSSRYLVKRTGEKVFLECVQDMDHENMFWYRQDPGLGLRLIYFSYDVKMKEKGDIPEGYSVSREKKERFSLILESASTNQTSMYLCASANSPGSGNTIYFGEGSWLTVV.

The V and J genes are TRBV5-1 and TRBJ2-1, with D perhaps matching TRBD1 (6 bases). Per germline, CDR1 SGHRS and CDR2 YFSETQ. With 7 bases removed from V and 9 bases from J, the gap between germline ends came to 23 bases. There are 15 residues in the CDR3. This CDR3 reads CASYSREGVAVEQFF. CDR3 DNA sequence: TGCGCCAGCTATTCACGAGAGGGGGTGGCTGTTGAGCAGTTCTTC.

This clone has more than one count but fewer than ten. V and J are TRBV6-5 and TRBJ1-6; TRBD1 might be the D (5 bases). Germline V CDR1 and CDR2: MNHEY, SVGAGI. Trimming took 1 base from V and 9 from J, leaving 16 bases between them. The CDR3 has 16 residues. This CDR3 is CASSYWSGGRGSPLHF. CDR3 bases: TGTGCCAGCAGTTACTGGTCCGGGGGAAGGGGTTCACCCCTCCACTTT.